Listed here is a single T cell receptor (beta chain). The source of the sample is a study of blood T cell repertoires in COVID-19. As processed by the authors: Reference gene primer amplification yielded estimated nucleated cell counts. Profiling relied on immunoSEQ multiplex PCR, and the TCRdb table lists in-frame clones only, not all of them. V, J and clone size are those of that table, while D and trimming were read from the DNA. The table records about 370,000 clones, roughly 90% of them present only once. Germline V CDR1 and CDR2: SQVTM, ANQGSEA. CDR3 length: 12 amino acids. Trimming removed 6 bases at V and 8 bases at J, with 14 bases between.

V and J are TRBV29-1 and TRBJ1-3; tentative D call: TRBD1 (5 bases). The sequence came from a man younger than 35 with active or convalescent COVID-19. The sequenced material came from peripheral blood. CDR3 in amino acids: CSVAYGADTIYF. The CDR3 DNA reads as TGCAGCGTCGCCTATGGGGCGGACACCATATATTTT.